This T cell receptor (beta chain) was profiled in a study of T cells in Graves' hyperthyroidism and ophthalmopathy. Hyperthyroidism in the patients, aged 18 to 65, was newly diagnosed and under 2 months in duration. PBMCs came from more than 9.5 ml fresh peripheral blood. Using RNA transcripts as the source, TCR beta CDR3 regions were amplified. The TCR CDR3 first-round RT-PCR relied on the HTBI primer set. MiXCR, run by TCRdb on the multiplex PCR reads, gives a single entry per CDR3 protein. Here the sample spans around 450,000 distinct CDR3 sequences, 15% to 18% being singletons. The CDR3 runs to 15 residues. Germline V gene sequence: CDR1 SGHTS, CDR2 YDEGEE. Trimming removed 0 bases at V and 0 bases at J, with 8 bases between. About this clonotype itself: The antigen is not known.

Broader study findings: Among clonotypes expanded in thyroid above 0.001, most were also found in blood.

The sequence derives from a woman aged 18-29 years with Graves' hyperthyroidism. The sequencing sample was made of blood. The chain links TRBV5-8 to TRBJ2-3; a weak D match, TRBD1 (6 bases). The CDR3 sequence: CASSLAGDSTDTQYF. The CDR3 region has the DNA TGTGCCAGCAGCTTGGCAGGGGATAGCACAGATACGCAGTATTTT.